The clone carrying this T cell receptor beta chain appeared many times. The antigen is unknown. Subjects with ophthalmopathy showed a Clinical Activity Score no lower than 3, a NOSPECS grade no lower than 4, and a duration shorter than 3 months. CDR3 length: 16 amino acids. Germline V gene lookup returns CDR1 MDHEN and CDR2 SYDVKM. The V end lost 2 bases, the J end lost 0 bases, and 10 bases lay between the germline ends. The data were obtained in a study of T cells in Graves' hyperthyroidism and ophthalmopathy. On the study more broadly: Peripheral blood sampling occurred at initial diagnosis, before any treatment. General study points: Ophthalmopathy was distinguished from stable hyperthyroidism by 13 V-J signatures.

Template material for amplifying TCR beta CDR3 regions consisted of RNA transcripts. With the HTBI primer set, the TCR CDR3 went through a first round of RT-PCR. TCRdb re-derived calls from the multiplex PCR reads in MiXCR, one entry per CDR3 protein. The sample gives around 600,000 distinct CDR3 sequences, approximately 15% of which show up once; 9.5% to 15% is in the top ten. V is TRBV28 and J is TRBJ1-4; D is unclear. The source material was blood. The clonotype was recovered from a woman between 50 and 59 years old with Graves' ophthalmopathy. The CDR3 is CASSLRRITTNEKLFF. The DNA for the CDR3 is TGTGCCAGCAGTTTACGGCGGATTACAACTAATGAAAAACTGTTTTTT.